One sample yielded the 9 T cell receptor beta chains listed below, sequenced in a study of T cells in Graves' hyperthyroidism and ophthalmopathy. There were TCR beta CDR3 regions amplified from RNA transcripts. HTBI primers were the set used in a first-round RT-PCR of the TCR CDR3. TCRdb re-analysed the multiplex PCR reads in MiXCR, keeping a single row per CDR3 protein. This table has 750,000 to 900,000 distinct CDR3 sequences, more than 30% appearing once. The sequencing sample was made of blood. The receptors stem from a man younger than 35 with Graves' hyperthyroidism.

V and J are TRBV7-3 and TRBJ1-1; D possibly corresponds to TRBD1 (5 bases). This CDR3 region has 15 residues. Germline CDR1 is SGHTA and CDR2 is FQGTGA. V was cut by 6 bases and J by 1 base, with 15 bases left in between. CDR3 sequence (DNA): TGTGCCAGCAGACCCGACAGCGGGAAGAACACTGAAGCTTTCTTT. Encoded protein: CASRPDSGKNTEAFF.

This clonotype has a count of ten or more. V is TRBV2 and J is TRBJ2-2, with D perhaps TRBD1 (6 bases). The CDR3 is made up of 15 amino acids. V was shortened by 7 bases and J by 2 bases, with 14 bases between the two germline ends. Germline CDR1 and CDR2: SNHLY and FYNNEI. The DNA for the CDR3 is TGTGCCAGCACCGAAGGACAGCTAAACACCGGGGAGCTGTTTTTT. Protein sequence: CASTEGQLNTGELFF. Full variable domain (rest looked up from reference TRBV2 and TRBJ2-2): EPEVTQTPSHQVTQMGQEVILRCVPISNHLYFYWYRQILGQKVEFLVSFYNNEISEKSEIFDDQFSVERPDGSNFTLKIRSTKLEDSAMYFCASTEGQLNTGELFFGEGSRLTVL.

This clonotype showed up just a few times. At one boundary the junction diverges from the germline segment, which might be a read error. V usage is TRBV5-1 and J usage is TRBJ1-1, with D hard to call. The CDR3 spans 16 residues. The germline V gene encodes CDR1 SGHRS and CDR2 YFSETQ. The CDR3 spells CASRAYGLRGNPEAFF. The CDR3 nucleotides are TGCGCCAGCCGTGCTTACGGTTTGCGCGGGAACCCTGAAGCTTTCTTT.

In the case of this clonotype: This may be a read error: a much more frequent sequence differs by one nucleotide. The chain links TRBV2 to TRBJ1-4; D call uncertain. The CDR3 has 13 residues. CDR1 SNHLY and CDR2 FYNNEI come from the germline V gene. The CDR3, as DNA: TGTGTCAGCAGCCTCGGACGAAGGGAAAAACTGTTTTTT. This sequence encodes CVSSLGRREKLFF. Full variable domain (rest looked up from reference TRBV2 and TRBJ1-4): EPEVTQTPSHQVTQMGQEVILRCVPISNHLYFYWYRQILGQKVEFLVSFYNNEISEKSEIFDDQFSVERPDGSNFTLKIRSTKLEDSAMYFCVSSLGRREKLFFGSGTQLSVL.

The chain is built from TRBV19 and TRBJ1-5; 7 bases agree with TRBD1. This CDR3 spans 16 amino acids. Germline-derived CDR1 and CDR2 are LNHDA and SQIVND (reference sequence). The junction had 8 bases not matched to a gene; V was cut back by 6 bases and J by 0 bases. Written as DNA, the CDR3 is TGTGCCAGTAGACGAAGACAGGGTGATAGCAATCAGCCCCAGCATTTT. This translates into CASRRRQGDSNQPQHF.

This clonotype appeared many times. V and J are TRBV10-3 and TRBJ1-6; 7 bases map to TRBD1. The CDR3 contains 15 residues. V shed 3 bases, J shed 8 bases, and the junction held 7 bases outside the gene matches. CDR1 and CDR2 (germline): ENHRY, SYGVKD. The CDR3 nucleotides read TGTGCCATCAGTGATACAGGGGAGGGGTATTCACCCCTCCACTTT. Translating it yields CAISDTGEGYSPLHF.

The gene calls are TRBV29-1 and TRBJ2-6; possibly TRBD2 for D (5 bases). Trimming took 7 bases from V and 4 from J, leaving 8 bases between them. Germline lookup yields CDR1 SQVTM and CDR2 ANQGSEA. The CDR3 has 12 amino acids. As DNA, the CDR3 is TGCAGCGGGCGGGCAGGGGCCAACGTCCTGACTTTC. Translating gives CSGRAGANVLTF.

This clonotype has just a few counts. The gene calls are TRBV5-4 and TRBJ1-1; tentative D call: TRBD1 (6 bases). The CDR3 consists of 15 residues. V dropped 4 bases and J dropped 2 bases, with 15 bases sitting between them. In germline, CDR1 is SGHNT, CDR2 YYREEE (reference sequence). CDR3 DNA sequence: TGTGCCAGCAGCCCTTACCCGACAGGCAACACTGAAGCTTTCTTT. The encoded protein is CASSPYPTGNTEAFF.

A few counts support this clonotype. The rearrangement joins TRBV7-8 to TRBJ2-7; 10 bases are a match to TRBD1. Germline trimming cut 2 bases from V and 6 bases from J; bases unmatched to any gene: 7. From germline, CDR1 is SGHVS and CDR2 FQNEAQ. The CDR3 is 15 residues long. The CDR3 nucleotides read TGTGCCAGCAGCTTACCGGGACAGGGGACGCTCGAGCAGTACTTC. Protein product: CASSLPGQGTLEQYF.